Reported below is one T cell receptor (beta chain). Antigen specificity is unknown. The data were produced by immunoSEQ multiplex PCR, yet TCRdb's version contains in-frame clones alone and is incomplete. The data hold 25,000 to 35,000 clones, with approximately 72% observed a single time. ViraFEST assay sequencing came after antigen-specific CD4+ T cells were expanded with viral peptide pools. Cultured cells yielded isolated CD4+ T cells after roughly 11 days. PCR showed that the person got SARS-CoV-2 infection at some point between March and December 2020. The record originates from a study of vaccination effects on CD4 cells after COVID-19. Study details: The cohort was immunized with two doses of either the BNT162b2 or mRNA-1273 vaccine.

This TCR derives from a human donor who had a prior SARS-CoV-2 infection. Sequencing used CD4+ T cells from PBMCs cultured with a peptide pool, obtained before COVID-19 vaccination.

CDR3 loop: CASSFRQGGYEQYF. The CDR3 DNA reads as TGTGCCAGCAGCTTTAGACAGGGGGGCTACGAGCAGTACTTC. The chain is built from TRBV7-2 and TRBJ2-7; TRBD1 matches 9 bases. The V and J ends lost 3 bases and 3 bases, in that order; junction bases with no gene match: 3. CDR3 length: 14 residues. Germline CDR1 reads SGHTA; CDR2 reads FQGNSA.